This TCR beta chain was documented in a study of PD-1 blockade in mismatch repair-deficient tumors. V shed 0 bases and J 7 bases; nucleotides not matched to a gene: 9. The CDR3 runs 16 residues. Germline V gene lookup returns CDR1 SGDLS and CDR2 YYNGEE. Mismatch repair deficiency was confirmed in all patients, by PCR or immunohistochemistry. Some clones are missing from TCRdb's copy, which holds only in-frame ones; the method was immunoSEQ multiplex PCR. In the table there are around 50,000 clones, 77% of which are singletons. This clone came up a few times. The material sequenced was PBMCs, taken before pembrolizumab treatment. This receptor was taken from an adult with mismatch repair-deficient cancer. The chain joins TRBV9 to TRBJ2-1; 8 bases line up with TRBD2. The CDR3 loop is CASSVGTGGIWNEQFF. The DNA for the CDR3 is TGTGCCAGCAGCGTAGGAACGGGAGGGATTTGGAATGAGCAGTTCTTC.